This T cell receptor (gamma chain) was sequenced during a study of gamma-delta chains in newborns, infants, children. About the research overall: Polyclonal expansion of innate γδ T cells after birth follows microbial exposure.

TCRdb reran clone calling via CATT on the reads. The sample carries approximately 840 gamma-chain clones, roughly two fifths recorded once. Looked up from germline, CDR1 is VENAVY and CDR2 is YDSYNSRV. V lost 1 base and J lost 7; bases outside the gene matches: 4. The CDR3 loop spans 12 amino acids. This clone ranks as large. The rearrangement joins TRGV8 to TRGJ1 or TRGJ2. Sequencing input: blood. This receptor was obtained from a child who was a newborn, infant or young child, either healthy, febrile or measles-vaccinated (not recorded which). CDR3 sequence reads: CATWDSWYKKLF. CDR3 DNA: TGTGCCACCTGGGATAGTTGGTATAAGAAACTCTTT.